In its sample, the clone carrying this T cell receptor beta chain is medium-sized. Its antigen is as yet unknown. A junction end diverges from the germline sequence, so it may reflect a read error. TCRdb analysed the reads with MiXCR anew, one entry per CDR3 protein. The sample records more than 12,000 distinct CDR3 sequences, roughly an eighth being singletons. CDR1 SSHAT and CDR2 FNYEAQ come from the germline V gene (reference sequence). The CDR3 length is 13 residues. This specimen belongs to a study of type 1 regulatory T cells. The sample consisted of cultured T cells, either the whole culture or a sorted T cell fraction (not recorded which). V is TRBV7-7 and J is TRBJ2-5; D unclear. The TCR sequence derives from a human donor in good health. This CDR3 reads CASSYGFQETQYF. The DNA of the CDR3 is TGTGCTAGCAGCTATGGGTTCCAAGAGACCCAGTACTTC.